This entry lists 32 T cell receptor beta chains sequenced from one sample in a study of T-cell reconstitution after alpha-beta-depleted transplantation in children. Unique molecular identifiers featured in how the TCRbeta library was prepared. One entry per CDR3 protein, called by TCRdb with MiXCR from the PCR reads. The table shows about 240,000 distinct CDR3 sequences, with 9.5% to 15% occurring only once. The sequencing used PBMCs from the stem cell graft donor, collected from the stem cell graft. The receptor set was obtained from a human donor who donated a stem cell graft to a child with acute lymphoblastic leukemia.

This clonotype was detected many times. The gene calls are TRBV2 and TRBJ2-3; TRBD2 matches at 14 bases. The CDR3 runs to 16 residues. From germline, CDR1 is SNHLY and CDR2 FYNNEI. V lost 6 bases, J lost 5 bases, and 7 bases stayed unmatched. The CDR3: CASSGLAGGPLDTQYF. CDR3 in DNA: TGTGCCAGCAGCGGACTAGCGGGGGGCCCCCTAGATACGCAGTATTTT.

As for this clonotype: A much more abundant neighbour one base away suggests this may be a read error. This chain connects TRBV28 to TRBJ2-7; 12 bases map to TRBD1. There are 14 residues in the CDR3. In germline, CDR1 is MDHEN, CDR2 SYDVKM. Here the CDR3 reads CASRGTGGLYEHYF. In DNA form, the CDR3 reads TGTGCCAGCAGAGGGACAGGGGGCTTGTACGAGCATTACTTC.

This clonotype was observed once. As DNA, the CDR3 is TGTGCCAGCAGTGAACGGGCTAGCGGGGGGGACGAGCAGTTCTTC. Protein sequence: CASSERASGGDEQFF. V is TRBV2 and J is TRBJ2-1; TRBD2 agrees at 12 bases. Germline V gene sequence: CDR1 SNHLY, CDR2 FYNNEI. CDR3 length: 15 residues. V was clipped by 2 bases and J by 10 bases; unmatched bases: 6. Supplemented by reference TRBV2 and TRBJ2-1, the full variable domain reads EPEVTQTPSHQVTQMGQEVILRCVPISNHLYFYWYRQILGQKVEFLVSFYNNEISEKSEIFDDQFSVERPDGSNFTLKIRSTKLEDSAMYFCASSERASGGDEQFFGPGTRLTVL.

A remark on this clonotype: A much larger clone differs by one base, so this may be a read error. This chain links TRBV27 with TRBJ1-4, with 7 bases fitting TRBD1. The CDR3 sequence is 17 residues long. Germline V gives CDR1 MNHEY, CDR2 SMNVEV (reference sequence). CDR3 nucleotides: TGTACCAGCAGTAGGGGAGGGGGCGCCGGGGTTTTTGAAAAACTGTTTTTT. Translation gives CTSSRGGGAGVFEKLFF.

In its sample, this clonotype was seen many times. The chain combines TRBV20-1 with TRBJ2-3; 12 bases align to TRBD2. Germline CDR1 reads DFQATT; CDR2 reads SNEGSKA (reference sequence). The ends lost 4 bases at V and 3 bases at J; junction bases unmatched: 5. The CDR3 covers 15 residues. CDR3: CSATTSGSVTDTQYF. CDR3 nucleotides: TGCAGTGCTACGACTAGCGGGAGTGTAACAGATACGCAGTATTTT.

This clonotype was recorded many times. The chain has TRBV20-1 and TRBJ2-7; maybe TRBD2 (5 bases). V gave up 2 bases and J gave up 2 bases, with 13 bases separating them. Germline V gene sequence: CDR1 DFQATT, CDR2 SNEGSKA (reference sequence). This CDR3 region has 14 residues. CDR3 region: CSARSAETPYEQYF. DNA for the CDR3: TGCAGTGCTAGATCAGCGGAGACGCCCTACGAGCAGTACTTC.

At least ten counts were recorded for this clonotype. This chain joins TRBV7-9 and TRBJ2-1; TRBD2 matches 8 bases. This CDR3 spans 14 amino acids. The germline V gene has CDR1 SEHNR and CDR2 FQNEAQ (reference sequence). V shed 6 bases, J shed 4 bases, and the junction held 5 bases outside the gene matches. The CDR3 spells CASRPKRGYNEQFF. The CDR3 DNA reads TGTGCCAGCAGACCTAAGCGGGGGTACAATGAGCAGTTCTTC.

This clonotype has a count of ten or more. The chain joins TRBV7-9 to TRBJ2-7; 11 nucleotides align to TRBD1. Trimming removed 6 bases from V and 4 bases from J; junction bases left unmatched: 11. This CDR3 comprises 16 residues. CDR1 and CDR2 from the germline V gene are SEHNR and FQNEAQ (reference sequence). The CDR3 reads CASSSGTGTGGYEQYF. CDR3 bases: TGTGCCAGCAGTTCAGGTACCGGGACAGGGGGTTACGAGCAGTACTTC.

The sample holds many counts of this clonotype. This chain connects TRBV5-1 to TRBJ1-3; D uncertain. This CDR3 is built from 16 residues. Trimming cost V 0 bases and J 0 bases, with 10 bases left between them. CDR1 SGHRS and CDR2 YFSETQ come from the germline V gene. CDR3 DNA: TGCGCCAGCAGCTTGGGACGTGCGAGCTCTGGAAACACCATATATTTT. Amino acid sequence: CASSLGRASSGNTIYF.

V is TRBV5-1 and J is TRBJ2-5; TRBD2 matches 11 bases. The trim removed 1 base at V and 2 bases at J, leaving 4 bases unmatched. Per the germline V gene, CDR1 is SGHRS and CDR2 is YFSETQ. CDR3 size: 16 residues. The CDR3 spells CASSLNLAGGQETQYF. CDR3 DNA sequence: TGCGCCAGCAGCTTGAATCTAGCGGGGGGTCAAGAGACCCAGTACTTC.

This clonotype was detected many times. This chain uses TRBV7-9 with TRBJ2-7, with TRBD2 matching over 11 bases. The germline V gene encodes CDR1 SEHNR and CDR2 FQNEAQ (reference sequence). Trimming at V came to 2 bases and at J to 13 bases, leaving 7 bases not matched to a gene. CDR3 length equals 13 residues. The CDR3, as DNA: TGTGCCAGCAGCTTAACGGGACTAGCGGTTAGCTACTTC. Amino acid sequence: CASSLTGLAVSYF.

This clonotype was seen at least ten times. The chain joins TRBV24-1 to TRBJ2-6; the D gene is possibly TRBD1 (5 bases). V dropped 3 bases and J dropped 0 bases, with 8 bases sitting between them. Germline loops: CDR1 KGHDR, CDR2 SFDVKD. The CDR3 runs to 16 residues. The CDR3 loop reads CATSDRQSSGANVLTF. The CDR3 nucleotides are TGTGCCACCAGTGATCGACAGAGCTCTGGGGCCAACGTCCTGACTTTC.

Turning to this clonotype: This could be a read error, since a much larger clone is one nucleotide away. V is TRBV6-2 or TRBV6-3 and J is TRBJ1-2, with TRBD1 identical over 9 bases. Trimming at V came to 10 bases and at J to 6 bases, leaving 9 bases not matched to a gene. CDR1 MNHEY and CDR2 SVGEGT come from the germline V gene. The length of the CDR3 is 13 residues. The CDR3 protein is CAITGQGQHGYTF. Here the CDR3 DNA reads TGTGCCATCACCGGACAGGGGCAGCATGGCTACACCTTC.

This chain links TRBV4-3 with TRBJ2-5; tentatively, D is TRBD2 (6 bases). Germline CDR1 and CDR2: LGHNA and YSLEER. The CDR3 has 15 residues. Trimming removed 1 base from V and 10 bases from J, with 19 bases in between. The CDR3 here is CASSQGLTRGDRQYF. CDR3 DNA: TGCGCCAGCAGCCAAGGCCTGACTAGAGGCGACCGCCAGTACTTC.

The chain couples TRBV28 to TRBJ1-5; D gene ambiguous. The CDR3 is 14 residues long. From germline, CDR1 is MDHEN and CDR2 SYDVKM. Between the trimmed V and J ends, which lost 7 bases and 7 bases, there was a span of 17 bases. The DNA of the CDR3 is TGTGCCAGCATTCTCGACCCAGCGGCCCAGCCCCAGCATTTT. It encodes CASILDPAAQPQHF.

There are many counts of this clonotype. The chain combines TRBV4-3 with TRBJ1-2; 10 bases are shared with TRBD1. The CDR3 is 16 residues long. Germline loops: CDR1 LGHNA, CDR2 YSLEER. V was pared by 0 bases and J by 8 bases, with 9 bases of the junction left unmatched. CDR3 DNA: TGCGCCAGCAGCCAAGACTGGGACAGGGGCTTTGGCGGCTACACCTTC. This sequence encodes CASSQDWDRGFGGYTF.

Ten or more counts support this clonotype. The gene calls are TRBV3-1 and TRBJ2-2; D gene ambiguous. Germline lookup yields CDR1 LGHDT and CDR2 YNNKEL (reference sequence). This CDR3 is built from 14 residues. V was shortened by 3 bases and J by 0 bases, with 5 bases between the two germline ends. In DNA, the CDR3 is TGTGCCAGCAGCCAGGGTACGAACACCGGGGAGCTGTTTTTT. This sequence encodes CASSQGTNTGELFF.

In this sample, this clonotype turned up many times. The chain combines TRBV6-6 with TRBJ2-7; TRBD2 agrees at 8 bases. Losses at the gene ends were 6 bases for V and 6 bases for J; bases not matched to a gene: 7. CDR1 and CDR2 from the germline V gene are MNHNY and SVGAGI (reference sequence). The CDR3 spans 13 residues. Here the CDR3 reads CASSLRTSFEQYF. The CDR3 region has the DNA TGTGCCAGCAGCCTCCGGACTAGCTTCGAGCAGTACTTC.

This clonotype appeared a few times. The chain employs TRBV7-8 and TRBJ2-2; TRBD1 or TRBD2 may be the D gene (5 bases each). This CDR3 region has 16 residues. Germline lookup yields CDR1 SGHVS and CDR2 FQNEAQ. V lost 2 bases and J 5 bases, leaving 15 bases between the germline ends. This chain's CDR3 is CASSLRSGSGTGELFF. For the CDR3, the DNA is TGTGCCAGCAGCTTACGATCAGGGTCGGGAACCGGGGAGCTGTTTTTT. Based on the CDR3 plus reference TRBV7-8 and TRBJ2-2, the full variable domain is GAGVSQSPRYKVAKRGQDVALRCDPISGHVSLFWYQQALGQGPEFLTYFQNEAQLDKSGLPSDRFFAERPEGSVSTLKIQRTQQEDSAVYLCASSLRSGSGTGELFFGEGSRLTVL.

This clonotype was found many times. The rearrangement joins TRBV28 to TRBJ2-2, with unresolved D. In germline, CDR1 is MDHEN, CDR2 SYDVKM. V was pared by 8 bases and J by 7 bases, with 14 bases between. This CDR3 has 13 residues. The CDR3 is CASSRVWFGELFF. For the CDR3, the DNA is TGTGCCAGCTCAAGGGTCTGGTTCGGGGAGCTGTTTTTT. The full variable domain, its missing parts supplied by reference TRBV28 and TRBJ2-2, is DVKVTQSSRYLVKRTGEKVFLECVQDMDHENMFWYRQDPGLGLRLIYFSYDVKMKEKGDIPEGYSVSREKKERFSLILESASTNQTSMYLCASSRVWFGELFFGEGSRLTVL.

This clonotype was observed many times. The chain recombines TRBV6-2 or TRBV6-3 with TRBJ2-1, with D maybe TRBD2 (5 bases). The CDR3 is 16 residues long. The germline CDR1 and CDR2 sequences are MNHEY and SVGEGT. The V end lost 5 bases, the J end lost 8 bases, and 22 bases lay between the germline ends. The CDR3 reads CASSPWERTLGDEQFF. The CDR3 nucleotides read TGTGCCAGCAGTCCCTGGGAAAGGACCCTCGGGGATGAGCAGTTCTTC.

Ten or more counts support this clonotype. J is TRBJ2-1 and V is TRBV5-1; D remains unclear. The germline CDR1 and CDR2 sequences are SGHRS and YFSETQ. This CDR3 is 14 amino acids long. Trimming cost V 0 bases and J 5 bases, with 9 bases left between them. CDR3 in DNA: TGCGCCAGCAGCTTGGCGTCTCTAGACAATGAGCAGTTCTTC. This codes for CASSLASLDNEQFF.

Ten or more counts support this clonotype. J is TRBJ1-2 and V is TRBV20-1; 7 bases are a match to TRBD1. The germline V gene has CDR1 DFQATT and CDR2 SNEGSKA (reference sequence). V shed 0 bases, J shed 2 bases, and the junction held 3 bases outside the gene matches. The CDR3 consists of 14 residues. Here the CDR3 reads CSAREKGANYGYTF. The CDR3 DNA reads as TGCAGTGCTAGAGAGAAGGGGGCGAACTATGGCTACACCTTC.

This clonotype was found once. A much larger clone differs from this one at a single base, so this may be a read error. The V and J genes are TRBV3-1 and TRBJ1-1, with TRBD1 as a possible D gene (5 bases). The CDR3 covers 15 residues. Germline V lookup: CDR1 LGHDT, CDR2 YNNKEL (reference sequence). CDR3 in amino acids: CASSPGPGSNNEAFF. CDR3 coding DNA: TGTGCCAGCAGCCCAGGGCCAGGTTCGAACAATGAAGCTTTCTTT.

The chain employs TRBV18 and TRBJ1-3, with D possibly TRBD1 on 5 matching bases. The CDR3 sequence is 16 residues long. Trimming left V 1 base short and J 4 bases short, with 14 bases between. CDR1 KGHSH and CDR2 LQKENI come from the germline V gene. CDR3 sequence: CASSPQGREGGNTIYF. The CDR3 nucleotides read TGTGCCAGCTCACCACAAGGCAGGGAAGGAGGAAACACCATATATTTT.

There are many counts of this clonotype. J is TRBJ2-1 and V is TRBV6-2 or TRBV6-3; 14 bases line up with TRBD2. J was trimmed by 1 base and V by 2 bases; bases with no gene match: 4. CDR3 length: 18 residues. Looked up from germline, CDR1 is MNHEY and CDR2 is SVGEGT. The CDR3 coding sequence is TGTGCCAGCAGTTACCATGGGACTAGCGGGGGATCCTACAATGAGCAGTTCTTC. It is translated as CASSYHGTSGGSYNEQFF.

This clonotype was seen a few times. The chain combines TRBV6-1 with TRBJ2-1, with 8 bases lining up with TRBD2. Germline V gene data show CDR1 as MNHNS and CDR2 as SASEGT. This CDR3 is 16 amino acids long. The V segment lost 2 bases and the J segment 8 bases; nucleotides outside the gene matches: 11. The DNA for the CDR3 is TGTGCCAGCAGTGAACCGGGACTAGTCGAGTATGATGAGCAGTTCTTC. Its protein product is CASSEPGLVEYDEQFF.

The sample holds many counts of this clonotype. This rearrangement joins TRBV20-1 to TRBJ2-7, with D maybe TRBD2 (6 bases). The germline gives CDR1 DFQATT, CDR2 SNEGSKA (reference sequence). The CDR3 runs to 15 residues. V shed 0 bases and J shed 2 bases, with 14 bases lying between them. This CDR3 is CSARDRIAVAYEQYF. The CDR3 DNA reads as TGCAGTGCTAGAGATCGTATAGCGGTGGCCTACGAGCAGTACTTC.

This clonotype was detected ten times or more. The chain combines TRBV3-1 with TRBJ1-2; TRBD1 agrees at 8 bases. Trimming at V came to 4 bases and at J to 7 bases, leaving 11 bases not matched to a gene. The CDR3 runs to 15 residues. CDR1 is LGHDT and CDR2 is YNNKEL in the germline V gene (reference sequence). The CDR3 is CASSRQTGQGAGYTF. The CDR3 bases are TGTGCCAGCAGCCGCCAAACAGGACAGGGCGCTGGCTACACCTTC.

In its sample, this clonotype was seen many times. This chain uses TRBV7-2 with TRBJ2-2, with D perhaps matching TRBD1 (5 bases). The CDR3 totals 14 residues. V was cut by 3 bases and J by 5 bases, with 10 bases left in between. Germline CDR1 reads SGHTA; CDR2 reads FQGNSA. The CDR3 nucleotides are TGTGCCAGCAGCTTCAAGGGGCGGACCGGGGAGCTGTTTTTT. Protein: CASSFKGRTGELFF.

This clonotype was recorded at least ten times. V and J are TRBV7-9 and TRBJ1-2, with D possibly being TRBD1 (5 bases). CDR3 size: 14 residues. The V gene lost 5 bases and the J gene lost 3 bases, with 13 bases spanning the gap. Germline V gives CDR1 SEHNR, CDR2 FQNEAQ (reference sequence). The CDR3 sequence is CASSGGTDYYGYTF. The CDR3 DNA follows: TGTGCCAGCAGCGGTGGGACGGACTACTATGGCTACACCTTC.

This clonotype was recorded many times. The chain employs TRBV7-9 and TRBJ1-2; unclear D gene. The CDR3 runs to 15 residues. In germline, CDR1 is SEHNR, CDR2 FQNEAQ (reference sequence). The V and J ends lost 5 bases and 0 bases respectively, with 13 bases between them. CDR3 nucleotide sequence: TGTGCCAGCAGCCCACAAGGACGGACTAACTATGGCTACACCTTC. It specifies CASSPQGRTNYGYTF. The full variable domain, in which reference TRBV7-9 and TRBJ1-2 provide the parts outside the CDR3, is DTGVSQNPRHKITKRGQNVTFRCDPISEHNRLYWYRQTLGQGPEFLTYFQNEAQLEKSRLLSDRFSAERPKGSFSTLEIQRTEQGDSAMYLCASSPQGRTNYGYTFGSGTRLTVV.